This T cell receptor (beta chain) was identified in a study of breast tumors, draining lymph nodes, adjacent tissues (dated by TCRdb to about 2016). Regarding the research as a whole: TCR beta repertoires were compared across tumor, adjacent nontumor tissue and axillary lymph nodes obtained from breast cancer patients. The study was designed to assess the relationships and possible T-cell exchange between tumor, surrounding tissue and draining lymph node repertoires in human breast cancer.

From the cysteine through the phenylalanine, the CDR3 covers 13 amino acids. The only DNA kept is the CDR3, 39 bases in frame from the first base. At the junction V is shortened by 6 bases and J by 4 bases, with 11 bases in between. CDR1 and CDR2, looked up from the germline V gene, are MDHEN and SYDVKM. Lymph node samples came from the axillary draining lymph nodes of breast cancer patients. The paper's findings and limits, for the study overall: The study presented the conclusion that tumor T cells originate in lymph nodes as consistent with a hypothesis, not as something directly demonstrated. Tumor T-cell repertoires showed less diversity than lymph node repertoires and more diversity than nontumor tissue repertoires, and tumor T-cell repertoires showed preferential V and J gene usage. The data were considered consistent with most tumor T cells being derived from the lymph node and subsequently expanding within tumor tissue. Tumor and nontumor tissue repertoires were found to be significantly more similar in luminal-like than in basal-like breast cancer.

The reads were generated on an Illumina HiSeq 2000. TCR beta chain libraries were generated through multiplex PCR amplification. High-throughput sequencing was used to analyze the amplified TCR beta chain products. Starting from the raw public reads, TCRdb applied fastp trimming at Q25, assembled clones with MiXCR and retained in-frame beta chains. Entries that share a CDR3 protein sequence are merged under the most common genes and DNA. The sample records approximately 300,000 distinct CDR3 sequences, 30% of which are singletons. More than 1% of the sample rests with the top ten. Details on this clonotype: Its antigen remains unidentified. No base quality information exists; no much larger clone differs at one position.

The source of this sequence is a female donor with breast cancer. Some clones in this sample may be carry-over from other donors' samples. This receptor chain uses TRBV28 and TRBJ2-3; the D gene cannot be resolved reliably. Sequenced: axillary lymph node tissue. The CDR3 region reads CASSFIMSDTQYF. The nucleotides are TGTGCCAGCAGCTTCATTATGTCAGATACGCAGTATTTT.